Presented here are 28 T cell receptor beta chains from one specimen sequenced in a study of stem cell transplantation in POMP-related autoinflammatory disease. Notes on the study in general: In PRAID patients, the number of distinct TRB V-J gene pairings was restricted. PRAID patients trended toward lower TRB diversity and higher clonality in all analyzed T-cell subsets.

No antigen has been identified for these receptors. Measured with immunoSEQ multiplex PCR; TCRdb has only the in-frame clones, and not every one. The data show 9,500 to 14,000 clones, 85% to 90% seen once. The sequenced sample was CD8+ T cells from PBMCs, obtained before stem cell transplantation. These receptors all come from a human donor with POMP-related autoinflammation and immune dysregulation (PRAID).

This chain uses TRBV27 with TRBJ2-7, with a tentative D call TRBD1 (5 bases). V was pared by 4 bases and J by 3 bases, with 25 bases between. Germline CDR1 and CDR2: MNHEY and SMNVEV (reference sequence). This CDR3 has 18 amino acids. CDR3 nucleotide sequence: TGTGCCAGCAGTTCAGGGTCCCCGGGCTCCCGTTCTTACTACGAGCAGTACTTC. Its translation: CASSSGSPGSRSYYEQYF.

This clone was recorded once. This chain uses TRBV5-1 with TRBJ1-2; 9 bases map to TRBD1. Per the germline V gene, CDR1 is SGHRS and CDR2 is YFSETQ. The CDR3 spans 15 residues. Trimming removed 5 bases from V and 1 base from J; junction bases left unmatched: 6. The CDR3 sequence: CASSSTGGLNYGYTF. The DNA for the CDR3 is TGCGCCAGCAGTTCCACAGGGGGCCTTAACTATGGCTACACCTTC.

The V gene is TRBV4-1, the J gene TRBJ2-7; tentative D call: TRBD2 (5 bases). The V and J ends lost 4 bases and 3 bases respectively, with 16 bases between them. The germline V gene encodes CDR1 MGHRA and CDR2 YSYEKL. The length of the CDR3 is 15 residues. The CDR3 coding sequence is TGCGCCAGCAGCCTACAAACCGACTACGGCTACGAGCAGTACTTC. This codes for CASSLQTDYGYEQYF.

V is TRBV5-4 and J is TRBJ1-1; the D gene is possibly TRBD1 (5 bases). Germline lookup yields CDR1 SGHNT and CDR2 YYREEE (reference sequence). There are 14 residues in the CDR3. The V end was cut by 5 bases, the J end by 4 bases, with 15 bases between. DNA of the CDR3: TGTGCCAGCAGTCACATGGGGGGGATCACTGAAGCTTTCTTT. Translating it yields CASSHMGGITEAFF.

The rearrangement links TRBV6-6 to TRBJ2-7; D not resolved. This CDR3 comprises 13 residues. Germline V gene sequence: CDR1 MNHNY, CDR2 SVGAGI (reference sequence). Between the trimmed V and J ends, which lost 0 bases and 3 bases, there was a span of 6 bases. CDR3 residues: CASSYSTGYEQYF. The CDR3 nucleotides read TGTGCCAGCAGTTACTCGACCGGCTACGAGCAGTACTTC.

V gene TRBV30 combines with J gene TRBJ2-3; D not resolved. The CDR3 has 12 residues. V lost 2 bases and J lost 2, with 5 bases in between. CDR1 and CDR2 (germline): GTSNPN, SVGIG (reference sequence). The CDR3 is CAWSRVTDTQYF. The CDR3 DNA reads TGTGCCTGGAGTAGGGTCACAGATACGCAGTATTTT.

The chain combines TRBV15 with TRBJ2-1; D unresolved. Trimming took off 0 bases at V and 8 bases at J, with 5 bases between the two ends. The germline gives CDR1 LNHNV, CDR2 YYDKDF (reference sequence). This CDR3 spans 12 amino acids. The CDR3 nucleotides are TGTGCCACCAGCAGAGATATGTATGAGCAGTTCTTC. Translation: CATSRDMYEQFF. The full variable domain, completed using reference TRBV15 and TRBJ2-1, is DAMVIQNPRYQVTQFGKPVTLSCSQTLNHNVMYWYQQKSSQAPKLLFHYYDKDFNNEADTPDNFQSRRPNTSFCFLDIRSPGLGDTAMYLCATSRDMYEQFFGPGTRLTVL.

The CDR3 DNA sequence: TGTGCCAGCAGCCCCAGTGGCGGGAGGGGGCCAGATACGCAGTATTTT. Translated, it gives CASSPSGGRGPDTQYF. The chain has TRBV28 and TRBJ2-3; 9 nucleotides align to TRBD2. This CDR3 spans 16 amino acids. The germline gives CDR1 MDHEN, CDR2 SYDVKM. The ends lost 6 bases at V and 4 bases at J; junction bases unmatched: 11.

The V call is TRBV7-9, the J call TRBJ2-1; TRBD2 agrees at 9 bases. The germline gives CDR1 SEHNR, CDR2 FQNEAQ (reference sequence). The J segment lost 0 bases and the V segment lost 5 bases, leaving 14 bases of the junction unmatched. The CDR3 consists of 19 residues. In nucleotides, the CDR3 is TGTGCCAGCAGCCCTACTAGCGGGTGGAGTTATAGCTCCTACAATGAGCAGTTCTTC. It translates to CASSPTSGWSYSSYNEQFF.

The chain has TRBV4-1 and TRBJ1-2; D remains ambiguous. V dropped 1 base and J dropped 10 bases, with 7 bases sitting between them. The CDR3 extends over 11 amino acids. Germline V gene data show CDR1 as MGHRA and CDR2 as YSYEKL. The chain's CDR3 is CASSQAQDYTF. CDR3 bases: TGCGCCAGCAGCCAAGCCCAGGACTACACCTTC.

V usage is TRBV14 and J usage is TRBJ2-1; D may be TRBD2 (6 bases). The CDR3 runs to 18 residues. V lost 5 bases and J lost 4, with 24 bases in between. CDR1 is SGHDN, CDR2 FVKESK, per germline. CDR3 coding DNA: TGTGCCAGCAGCGGGGGAGGCCACTCTTTCCGACTATACAATGAGCAGTTCTTC. Its translation: CASSGGGHSFRLYNEQFF. Full variable domain (remainder filled in from reference TRBV14 and TRBJ2-1): EAGVTQFPSHSVIEKGQTVTLRCDPISGHDNLYWYRRVMGKEIKFLLHFVKESKQDESGMPNNRFLAERTGGTYSTLKVQPAELEDSGVYFCASSGGGHSFRLYNEQFFGPGTRLTVL.

The V gene is TRBV19, the J gene TRBJ1-5; D is possibly TRBD1 (6 bases). Germline V gene data show CDR1 as LNHDA and CDR2 as SQIVND (reference sequence). The CDR3 is made up of 15 amino acids. V was clipped by 3 bases and J by 6 bases, with 15 bases between them. CDR3 sequence: CASSMEQGDIQPQHF. The CDR3 coding sequence is TGTGCCAGTAGTATGGAACAGGGAGACATTCAGCCCCAGCATTTT.

The chain combines TRBV30 with TRBJ1-2; 7 nucleotides line up with TRBD1. Germline V CDR1 and CDR2: GTSNPN, SVGIG (reference sequence). The CDR3 loop spans 12 amino acids. With V trimmed by 2 bases and J by 6 bases, 3 bases remained unmatched. CDR3: CAWSSGTDGYTF. CDR3 DNA sequence: TGTGCCTGGAGTTCTGGGACAGATGGCTACACCTTC. The full variable domain, in which reference TRBV30 and TRBJ1-2 provide the parts outside the CDR3, is SQTIHQWPATLVQPVGSPLSLECTVEGTSNPNLYWYRQAAGRGLQLLFYSVGIGQISSEVPQNLSASRPQDRQFILSSKKLLLSDSGFYLCAWSSGTDGYTFGSGTRLTVV.

This chain joins TRBV5-1 and TRBJ2-7; 10 bases are a match to TRBD2. This CDR3 region has 16 residues. Germline loops: CDR1 SGHRS, CDR2 YFSETQ. Losses at the gene ends were 3 bases for V and 2 bases for J; bases not matched to a gene: 8. CDR3 amino acids: CASSWTPSGGAYEQYF. CDR3 DNA sequence: TGCGCCAGCAGCTGGACCCCAAGCGGGGGGGCCTACGAGCAGTACTTC. The whole variable domain, remainder taken from reference TRBV5-1 and TRBJ2-7, is KAGVTQTPRYLIKTRGQQVTLSCSPISGHRSVSWYQQTPGQGLQFLFEYFSETQRNKGNFPGRFSGRQFSNSRSEMNVSTLELGDSALYLCASSWTPSGGAYEQYFGPGTRLTVT.

This sequence joins TRBV19 and TRBJ2-1; the match to TRBD2 covers 8 bases. The CDR3 runs 13 residues. CDR1 and CDR2 (germline): LNHDA, SQIVND (reference sequence). V lost 5 bases and J lost 6; bases outside the gene matches: 3. CDR3 sequence reads: CASSPGTSNEQFF. The CDR3 nucleotides read TGTGCCAGTAGTCCAGGGACTAGCAATGAGCAGTTCTTC.

This chain connects TRBV4-1 to TRBJ2-5; 13 bases line up with TRBD2. Germline V gene lookup returns CDR1 MGHRA and CDR2 YSYEKL. CDR3 length equals 16 residues. Losses at the gene ends were 3 bases for V and 3 bases for J; bases not matched to a gene: 4. CDR3 sequence reads: CASSHLGLAGEETQYF. CDR3 nucleotides: TGCGCCAGCAGCCACCTAGGACTAGCGGGAGAAGAGACCCAGTACTTC.

The chain employs TRBV7-9 and TRBJ2-7; D is undetermined. The CDR3 covers 17 residues. CDR1 is SEHNR and CDR2 is FQNEAQ in the germline V gene (reference sequence). V was shortened by 0 bases and J by 2 bases, with 17 bases between the two germline ends. The CDR3 bases are TGTGCCAGCAGCTTAGCGCTTGGTATCGAGGAAACCTACGAGCAGTACTTC. This sequence encodes CASSLALGIEETYEQYF.

The chain uses TRBV25-1 and TRBJ2-1; 11 positions match TRBD2. CDR1 MGHDK and CDR2 SYGVNS come from the germline V gene. The CDR3 spans 14 residues. Trimming took 9 bases from V and 10 from J; bases not matched to a gene: 11. CDR3 coding DNA: TGTGCCAGGCCGGCTAGCGGGAGGCCTCGGGAGCAGTTCTTC. Translated: CARPASGRPREQFF.

This chain joins TRBV30 and TRBJ2-3, with D possibly being TRBD2 (5 bases). CDR1 is GTSNPN and CDR2 is SVGIG in the germline V gene (reference sequence). CDR3 length equals 14 residues. The V end lost 2 bases, the J end lost 3 bases, and 12 bases lay between the germline ends. The CDR3: CAWSPGSGTDTQYF. The DNA for the CDR3 is TGTGCCTGGAGTCCCGGATCGGGGACAGATACGCAGTATTTT.

This clone was seen only once. The chain has TRBV27 and TRBJ2-5; 10 bases match TRBD2. Germline CDR1 is MNHEY and CDR2 is SMNVEV (reference sequence). V shed 5 bases and J 1 base; nucleotides not matched to a gene: 4. The CDR3 loop spans 15 amino acids. CDR3 coding DNA: TGTGCCAGCAGTCCGGGACTAGCGCCCCAAGAGACCCAGTACTTC. Translation: CASSPGLAPQETQYF.

This rearrangement joins TRBV30 to TRBJ1-2, with 10 bases that match TRBD1. Looked up from germline, CDR1 is GTSNPN and CDR2 is SVGIG (reference sequence). The junction had 9 bases not matched to a gene; V was cut back by 5 bases and J by 0 bases. The CDR3 has 16 residues. CDR3 in amino acids: CAWGLGTGETNYGYTF. The DNA of the CDR3 is TGTGCCTGGGGCTTAGGGACAGGGGAGACTAACTATGGCTACACCTTC. Variable domain in full (rest from reference TRBV30 and TRBJ1-2): SQTIHQWPATLVQPVGSPLSLECTVEGTSNPNLYWYRQAAGRGLQLLFYSVGIGQISSEVPQNLSASRPQDRQFILSSKKLLLSDSGFYLCAWGLGTGETNYGYTFGSGTRLTVV.

This chain joins TRBV9 and TRBJ1-1; 8 nucleotides line up with TRBD1. Germline-derived CDR1 and CDR2 are SGDLS and YYNGEE. V lost 0 bases to trimming and J lost 5 bases; unmatched junction nucleotides: 3. This CDR3 contains 14 residues. This CDR3 is CASSVGTGGTEAFF. As DNA, the CDR3 is TGTGCCAGCAGCGTAGGTACAGGGGGAACTGAAGCTTTCTTT.

In DNA form, the CDR3 reads TGTGCTAGTGGTTTGGTTCCCCTCGCCTTGGGTGATGGCTACACCTTC. Amino acid sequence: CASGLVPLALGDGYTF. The V and J genes are TRBV12-5 and TRBJ1-2, with D uncertain. From germline, CDR1 is LGHNT and CDR2 FRNRAP. The CDR3 runs to 16 residues. Deletions cut 0 bases from V and 6 bases from J, with 17 bases between. Variable domain in full (rest from reference TRBV12-5 and TRBJ1-2): DARVTQTPRHKVTEMGQEVTMRCQPILGHNTVFWYRQTMMQGLELLAYFRNRAPLDDSGMPKDRFSAEMPDATLATLKIQPSEPRDSAVYFCASGLVPLALGDGYTFGSGTRLTVV.

V is TRBV21-1 and J is TRBJ2-4; the DNA was not used to check the table's D call, TRBD2. TRBV21-1 is assigned pseudogene status. This CDR3 has 15 amino acids. For the CDR3, the DNA is TGTGCCAGCAGCGATGTGAGAGGAGCCAAAAACATTCAGTACTTC. Translating gives CASSDVRGAKNIQYF.

This chain links TRBV9 with TRBJ2-2, with 8 bases fitting TRBD2. Germline trimming cut 5 bases from V and 0 bases from J; bases unmatched to any gene: 6. Germline V lookup: CDR1 SGDLS, CDR2 YYNGEE. This CDR3 has 16 amino acids. The CDR3 is CASSGISGANTGELFF. The CDR3 coding sequence is TGTGCCAGCAGTGGAATTAGCGGGGCGAACACCGGGGAGCTGTTTTTT.

The J gene is TRBJ1-1, the V gene TRBV30; the match to TRBD1 covers 8 bases. The CDR3 spans 14 residues. Germline lookup yields CDR1 GTSNPN and CDR2 SVGIG (reference sequence). J was trimmed by 1 base and V by 8 bases; bases with no gene match: 9. The CDR3 spells CAGRGQGKNTEAFF. CDR3 DNA: TGTGCCGGGCGCGGACAGGGAAAGAACACTGAAGCTTTCTTT.

V gene TRBV6-5 combines with J gene TRBJ1-2, with D unresolved. CDR1 MNHEY and CDR2 SVGAGI come from the germline V gene. The CDR3 spans 13 residues. With 1 base removed from V and 2 bases from J, the gap between germline ends came to 5 bases. CDR3 in amino acids: CASSYYGNYGYTF. The CDR3 nucleotides are TGTGCCAGCAGTTACTATGGGAACTATGGCTACACCTTC.

The chain has TRBV5-6 and TRBJ2-7, with a weak D call TRBD1 (5 bases). The V end was cut by 0 bases, the J end by 6 bases, with 10 bases between. In germline, CDR1 is SGHDT, CDR2 YYEEEE. The length of the CDR3 is 13 residues. The CDR3 here is CASSLAPGIEQYF. DNA of the CDR3: TGTGCCAGCAGCTTGGCCCCAGGGATCGAGCAGTACTTC.